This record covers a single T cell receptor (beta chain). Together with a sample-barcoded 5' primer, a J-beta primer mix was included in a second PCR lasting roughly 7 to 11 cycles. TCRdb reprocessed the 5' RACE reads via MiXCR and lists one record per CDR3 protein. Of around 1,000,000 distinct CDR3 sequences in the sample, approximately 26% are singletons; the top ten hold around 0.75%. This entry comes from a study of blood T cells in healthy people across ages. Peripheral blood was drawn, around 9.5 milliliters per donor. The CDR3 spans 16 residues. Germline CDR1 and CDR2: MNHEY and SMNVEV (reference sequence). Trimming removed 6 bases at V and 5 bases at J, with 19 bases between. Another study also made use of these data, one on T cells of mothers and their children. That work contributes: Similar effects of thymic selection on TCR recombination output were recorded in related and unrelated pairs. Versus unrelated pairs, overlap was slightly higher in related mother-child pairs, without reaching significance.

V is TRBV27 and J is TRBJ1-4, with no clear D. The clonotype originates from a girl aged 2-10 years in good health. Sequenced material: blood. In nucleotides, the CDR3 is TGTGCCAGCAGCCCTACCCCGGGGATGCCGAATGAAAAACTGTTTTTT. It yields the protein CASSPTPGMPNEKLFF.